The sequence of this T cell receptor beta chain was determined in a study of Tregs in tolerant kidney transplant recipients (dated by TCRdb to the late 2010s). For the study in its entirety: The transplants used related donors along with nonmyeloablative bone marrow transplantation, and in the human trials mixed chimerism was transient. TCRbeta sequencing was used in the study to identify donor-specific regulatory T cells before combined kidney and bone marrow transplantation, and the identified cells were then tracked after transplant.

The intended sense of this specimen's time point label: blood sample drawn before combined kidney and bone marrow transplant. Unstimulated Tregs (CD4+CD25+CD127-), CD4+ non-Tregs (CD4+CD25-), CD4 and CD8 cells were FACS-sorted from thawed PBMCs. The patients were a few recipients of combined kidney and bone marrow transplants from the ITN036ST trial, and samples were available only from these trial subjects. Healthy control blood was processed to PBMCs with a Ficoll density gradient and then cryopreserved, whereas patient PBMCs were collected both before and after transplant. The paper's findings and limits, for the study overall: Because the PCR primers were changed over time for some patients, nucleotide-level comparison could not be performed across the samples from those patients. Donor-specific Treg expansion was found to exceed global Treg expansion in tolerant patients, suggesting antigen-driven rather than nonspecific expansion. Expanding Tregs with activated donor B cells appeared to identify the most biologically relevant and donor-specific TCRbeta repertoire. Because only a small number of patients were included, the study had limitations, and the results will need to be validated in larger populations as well as under other immunosuppression protocols. Although technical replication error seemed to be minimal, the question of biological reproducibility was not addressed directly.

The trim is 2 bases for V and 7 bases for J, with a gap of 10 bases between the germline ends. From the germline V gene, CDR1 is SGHRS and CDR2 is YFSETQ. There are 13 amino acids in the CDR3, from cysteine to phenylalanine inclusive. Part of the CDR3 DNA is given, 30 bases translated from base 1. A remark on this clone: Its target antigen remains unknown. The read ends 3 residues early relative to the CDR3; the germline J gene fills the gap. This sample also contains other DNA sequences that code for the same CDR3.

For TCRbeta CDR3 sequencing, genomic DNA was extracted from sorted cells using the QIAGEN DNeasy Blood and Tissue Kit. High-throughput TCRbeta CDR3 sequencing, which included PCR amplification with bias correction and internal controls, was done commercially through immunoSEQ. Processing in the source paper ran as follows. Unique productive TCRbeta sequences were defined by CDR3 nucleotide sequence where primers matched, and otherwise by CDR3 amino acid sequence together with Vbeta and Jbeta genes. As a correction for sorting error, sequences shared between sorted populations at a frequency ratio of 2:1 or less were discarded, and the remaining shared sequences were assigned to the higher population. Sequences were defined as donor-reactive when expanded at least 5-fold in CFSE-low cells versus unstimulated cells and present at a frequency of at least 0.01% in CFSE-low cells. Repertoire divergence was quantified by Jensen-Shannon divergence using the top 100 TCRbeta sequences ranked by frequency. For any sample with multiple sequencing runs, sorting error was corrected in each run separately before the runs were pooled. This immuneACCESS table, as held by TCRdb, lists in-frame sequences with V and J called but not all clones. Of the missing ones, under half trace to an unresolved V gene in checked studies; the others have no known cause. The V and J calls and clone size are taken from that table; D and trimming were inferred from the DNA. This sample's table has entries for around 48,000 clones. The top ten clonotypes cover roughly 0.8% of the sample.

The chain is assembled from TRBV5-1 and TRBJ1-5; tentative D gene TRBD1, with 6 bases matching. This specimen was CD4+ T cells from blood, taken before the transplant. The sequence came from a human donor who received a combined kidney and bone marrow transplant. The CDR3 reads CASSLAGDQPQHF. Partial CDR3 DNA: TGCGCCAGCAGCTTAGCAGGGGACCAGCCC. Where the CDR3 stops, the reference TRBV5-1 and TRBJ1-5 genes take over; the full variable domain is KAGVTQTPRYLIKTRGQQVTLSCSPISGHRSVSWYQQTPGQGLQFLFEYFSETQRNKGNFPGRFSGRQFSNSRSEMNVSTLELGDSALYLCASSLAGDQPQHFGDGTRLSIL.